The 28 T cell receptor beta chains presented below share a single source sample, sequenced in a study of T cells in Graves' hyperthyroidism and ophthalmopathy. Researchers amplified the TCR beta CDR3 regions from RNA transcripts. An initial round of RT-PCR targeting the TCR CDR3 relied on the HTBI primer set. TCRdb processed the multiplex PCR reads anew with MiXCR; each CDR3 protein has one entry. The sample shows a few hundred thousand distinct CDR3 sequences, around 15% of them seen only once. Material for sequencing was blood. The receptor set was obtained from a woman in her 50s with Graves' hyperthyroidism that later progressed to Graves' ophthalmopathy.

This clonotype was detected only a few times. The genes are TRBV6-1 and TRBJ1-3; 8 bases map to TRBD1. V dropped 5 bases and J dropped 0; count of bases not matched to a gene: 9. Germline V gene data show CDR1 as MNHNS and CDR2 as SASEGT. The length of the CDR3 is 17 residues. The CDR3 loop is CASSSRTGSFSGNTIYF. In nucleotides, the CDR3 is TGTGCCAGCAGTTCCCGGACAGGGAGTTTCTCTGGAAACACCATATATTTT.

Ten or more counts support this clonotype. V gene TRBV2 combines with J gene TRBJ1-6, with TRBD1 identical over 7 bases. CDR1 SNHLY and CDR2 FYNNEI come from the germline V gene. V lost 6 bases to trimming and J lost 5 bases; unmatched junction nucleotides: 4. The CDR3 contains 14 residues. The CDR3 region is CASSYRGDNSPLHF. The CDR3 DNA is TGTGCCAGCAGCTACAGGGGCGATAATTCACCCCTCCACTTT.

V and J are TRBV3-1 and TRBJ1-2; TRBD1 matches 8 bases. Per the germline V gene, CDR1 is LGHDT and CDR2 is YNNKEL (reference sequence). The V segment lost 2 bases and the J segment 2 bases; nucleotides outside the gene matches: 7. The CDR3 extends over 16 amino acids. In nucleotides, the CDR3 is TGTGCCAGCAGCCAAACTTGGACAGGGACGAACTATGGCTACACCTTC. This translates into CASSQTWTGTNYGYTF.

As regards this clonotype: A single base separates this from a much larger clone, so it may be a read error. V usage is TRBV5-1 and J usage is TRBJ1-2, with D possibly matching TRBD1 (5 bases). The germline V gene has CDR1 SGHRS and CDR2 YFSETQ. The CDR3 is made up of 13 amino acids. CDR3 in amino acids: CASSTTANYGCTF. CDR3 sequence (DNA): TGCGCCAGCAGCACGACAGCGAACTATGGCTGCACCTTC. Looking up the rest from reference TRBV5-1 and TRBJ1-2 gives the full variable domain: KAGVTQTPRYLIKTRGQQVTLSCSPISGHRSVSWYQQTPGQGLQFLFEYFSETQRNKGNFPGRFSGRQFSNSRSEMNVSTLELGDSALYLCASSTTANYGCTFGSGTRLTVV.

To note about this clonotype: One base away lies a much larger clone, so this may be a sequencing read error. The chain combines TRBV5-1 with TRBJ2-4; 9 bases match TRBD1. The CDR3 is 16 residues long. Looked up from germline, CDR1 is SGHRS and CDR2 is YFSETQ. Here the CDR3 DNA reads TGCGCCAGCAGCTTTACAGGGGGCTTAACCAAAGACATTCAGTACTTC. This encodes CASSFTGGLTKDIQYF.

In this sample, this clonotype turned up a few times. This may be a read error, as it is one base from a much larger clone. The chain has TRBV5-1 and TRBJ2-2; D tentatively reads TRBD1 or TRBD2 (6 bases each). This CDR3 is built from 16 residues. Germline V gene data show CDR1 as SGHRS and CDR2 as YFSETQ. The CDR3 DNA reads as TGCGCCAGCAGCCGGAGTTCTGGGGGCAACACCGGGGGGCTGTTTTTT. Translation: CASSRSSGGNTGGLFF. Drawing the rest from reference TRBV5-1 and TRBJ2-2, the complete variable domain is KAGVTQTPRYLIKTRGQQVTLSCSPISGHRSVSWYQQTPGQGLQFLFEYFSETQRNKGNFPGRFSGRQFSNSRSEMNVSTLELGDSALYLCASSRSSGGNTGGLFFGEGSRLTVL.

In its sample, this clonotype was seen many times. As DNA, the CDR3 is TGTGCCAGCAGCTTATTAAGGGAAGAGACCCAGTACTTC. Amino acid sequence: CASSLLREETQYF. The rearrangement joins TRBV11-1 to TRBJ2-5, with no clear D. CDR3 size: 13 residues. Trimming stripped 2 bases from V and 3 bases from J, with 7 bases between. Germline V lookup: CDR1 SGHAT, CDR2 FQDESV (reference sequence).

This clonotype was seen repeatedly, ten times or more. V is TRBV18 and J is TRBJ2-1, with D possibly matching TRBD2 (5 bases). Trimming took off 0 bases at V and 6 bases at J, with 12 bases between the two ends. CDR3 length: 15 residues. CDR1 is KGHSH, CDR2 LQKENI, per germline. The CDR3 DNA reads TGTGCCAGCTCACCACCCGGCGGAGGATTCAATGAGCAGTTCTTC. Its translation: CASSPPGGGFNEQFF. Drawing the rest from reference TRBV18 and TRBJ2-1, the complete variable domain is NAGVMQNPRHLVRRRGQEARLRCSPMKGHSHVYWYRQLPEEGLKFMVYLQKENIIDESGMPKERFSAEFPKEGPSILRIQQVVRGDSAAYFCASSPPGGGFNEQFFGPGTRLTVL.

As concerns this clonotype: This could be a read error, since a much larger clone is one nucleotide away. V is TRBV29-1 and J is TRBJ2-5; D is unresolved. The germline gives CDR1 SQVTM, CDR2 ANQGSEA. The CDR3 runs 10 residues. CDR3 DNA: TGCAGCGGTTCCATAGAGGCCCAGTACTTC. It codes for CSGSIEAQYF. The whole variable domain, filled in from reference TRBV29-1 and TRBJ2-5, reads SAVISQKPSRDICQRGTSLTIQCQVDSQVTMMFWYRQQPGQSLTLIATANQGSEATYESGFVIDKFPISRPNLTFSTLTVSNMSPEDSSIYLCSGSIEAQYFGPGTRLLVL.

The chain employs TRBV6-2 or TRBV6-3 and TRBJ2-7, with 12 bases lining up with TRBD2. J lost 4 bases, V lost 7 bases, and 14 bases had no gene match. CDR1 MNHEY and CDR2 SVGEGT come from the germline V gene. The length of the CDR3 is 17 residues. CDR3 bases: TGTGCCAGCACTAGACTAGCGGGAGTGCAGATTATGTACGAGCAGTACTTC. The encoded protein is CASTRLAGVQIMYEQYF.

The J gene is TRBJ2-5, the V gene TRBV5-8, with TRBD1 matching over 8 bases. The CDR3 has 14 residues. With 5 bases clipped from V and 2 bases from J, the junction kept 5 bases outside the gene matches. Germline assignment: CDR1 SGHTS and CDR2 YDEGEE. The CDR3 nucleotides read TGTGCCAGCAGTTCTGGACAGGGACAAGAGACCCAGTACTTC. Residues: CASSSGQGQETQYF.

This clonotype appeared many times. The chain uses TRBV20-1 and TRBJ2-1, with 11 nucleotides matching TRBD2. This CDR3 is 16 amino acids long. V shed 0 bases, J shed 7 bases, and the junction held 8 bases outside the gene matches. Per germline, CDR1 DFQATT and CDR2 SNEGSKA (reference sequence). The DNA for the CDR3 is TGCAGTGCTAGAGATTTTAGCGGGAGGGCAGGGAATGAGCAGTTCTTC. Translated, it gives CSARDFSGRAGNEQFF.

In its sample, this clonotype was seen many times. The CDR3 DNA is TGCGCCAGCAGTCTTCAGGGCCTCGAGCAGTACTTC. Its protein is CASSLQGLEQYF. The V gene is TRBV5-1, the J gene TRBJ2-7; D may be TRBD1 (5 bases). Germline CDR1 and CDR2: SGHRS and YFSETQ. The CDR3 spans 12 residues. V shed 5 bases and J shed 6 bases, with 12 bases lying between them.

Many counts were recorded for this clonotype. This sequence joins TRBV13 and TRBJ1-4; the D gene is possibly TRBD1 (5 bases). Per germline, CDR1 PRHDT and CDR2 FYEKMQ (reference sequence). This CDR3 has 14 amino acids. V lost 5 bases and J lost 8, with 15 bases in between. In nucleotides, the CDR3 is TGTGCCAGCAGCGTCCGGGGGATAGACGAAAAACTGTTTTTT. Its translation: CASSVRGIDEKLFF. Full variable domain (remainder filled in from reference TRBV13 and TRBJ1-4): AAGVIQSPRHLIKEKRETATLKCYPIPRHDTVYWYQQGPGQDPQFLISFYEKMQSDKGSIPDRFSAQQFSDYHSELNMSSLELGDSALYFCASSVRGIDEKLFFGSGTQLSVL.

This clonotype was detected ten times or more. The V gene is TRBV28, the J gene TRBJ1-1; TRBD1 might be the D (6 bases). The CDR3 covers 14 residues. The germline gives CDR1 MDHEN, CDR2 SYDVKM. V lost 6 bases to trimming and J lost 7 bases, with 18 bases between them. The CDR3 nucleotides read TGTGCCAGCAGGGCTTCGGGGGGCGCCAGTGAAGCTTTCTTT. It specifies CASRASGGASEAFF.

This clonotype was detected many times. This chain links TRBV5-1 with TRBJ1-4, with 7 bases identical to TRBD1. CDR1 SGHRS and CDR2 YFSETQ come from the germline V gene. The V gene end was trimmed by 0 bases and the J gene end by 3 bases; junction bases not matched to a gene: 5. The CDR3 is 16 amino acids. The chain's CDR3 is CASSLAKGASNEKLFF. CDR3 in DNA: TGCGCCAGCAGCTTGGCCAAGGGGGCCTCTAATGAAAAACTGTTTTTT.

This clonotype was detected ten times or more. V gene TRBV7-9 combines with J gene TRBJ2-3, with TRBD2 matching over 13 bases. The CDR3 covers 15 residues. The J segment lost 7 bases and the V segment lost 8 bases, leaving 9 bases of the junction unmatched. Germline assignment: CDR1 SEHNR and CDR2 FQNEAQ (reference sequence). CDR3 residues: CASRPTSGRSYTQYF. In DNA, the CDR3 is TGTGCCAGCCGTCCGACTAGCGGGAGGTCCTATACGCAGTATTTT.

This clonotype has a count of ten or more. The CDR3 loop is CSARGQAVSGSPLHF. The CDR3 nucleotides read TGCAGTGCTAGAGGACAGGCAGTTAGTGGTTCACCCCTCCACTTT. The J gene is TRBJ1-6, the V gene TRBV20-1; tentatively, D is TRBD1 (6 bases). The CDR3 length is 15 residues. Germline CDR1 is DFQATT and CDR2 is SNEGSKA (reference sequence). V lost 1 base and J 9 bases, leaving 16 bases between the germline ends.

Many counts were recorded for this clonotype. V and J are TRBV7-2 and TRBJ2-7, with a tentative D call TRBD2 (5 bases). Trimming shortened V by 1 base and J by 6 bases, and 13 bases separated the two germline ends. The CDR3 loop spans 14 amino acids. The germline CDR1 and CDR2 sequences are SGHTA and FQGNSA. The CDR3 bases are TGTGCCAGCAGCTTAGGCCTAGAGAGGGCCGAGCAGTACTTC. Its protein product is CASSLGLERAEQYF.

There are many counts of this clonotype. CDR3 residues: CSAPPGLGQETQYF. The CDR3 DNA sequence: TGCAGTGCTCCCCCTGGACTGGGCCAAGAGACCCAGTACTTC. This sequence joins TRBV20-1 and TRBJ2-5, with a possible D match to TRBD2 (5 bases). The V gene lost 5 bases and the J gene lost 1 base, with 14 bases spanning the gap. This CDR3 contains 14 residues. In germline, CDR1 is DFQATT, CDR2 SNEGSKA (reference sequence).

This clonotype showed up many times. The chain has TRBV12-3 or TRBV12-4 and TRBJ2-7; 8 nucleotides align to TRBD2. This CDR3 contains 14 residues. Trimming cost V 5 bases and J 4 bases; bases outside gene matches: 7. The CDR3 sequence: CASSPSGGRYEQYF. The DNA for the CDR3 is TGTGCCAGCAGTCCCAGCGGGGGTAGATACGAGCAGTACTTC.

The rearrangement joins TRBV5-4 to TRBJ2-6; perhaps TRBD2 as D (6 bases). Germline assignment: CDR1 SGHNT and CDR2 YYREEE (reference sequence). The CDR3 is 16 residues long. V was shortened by 4 bases and J by 1 base, with 12 bases between the two germline ends. The CDR3 spells CASSPGSGSGANVLTF. The CDR3 coding sequence is TGTGCCAGCAGCCCAGGGAGCGGGTCTGGGGCCAACGTCCTGACTTTC. Supplemented by reference TRBV5-4 and TRBJ2-6, the full variable domain reads ETGVTQSPTHLIKTRGQQVTLRCSSQSGHNTVSWYQQALGQGPQFIFQYYREEENGRGNFPPRFSGLQFPNYSSELNVNALELDDSALYLCASSPGSGSGANVLTFGAGSRLTVL.

This clonotype has a count of ten or more. CDR3 sequence: CASSFGLADSYEQYF. DNA for the CDR3: TGCGCCAGCAGTTTCGGACTAGCGGACTCCTACGAGCAGTACTTC. This chain links TRBV5-1 with TRBJ2-7; 10 nucleotides agree with TRBD2. Unmatched junction bases numbered 5, after V lost 5 bases and J lost 0 bases. Germline CDR1 and CDR2: SGHRS and YFSETQ. There are 15 residues in the CDR3.

This clonotype was detected many times. CDR3 DNA: TGTGCCAGCAGTTCGGGGGGGAGAGATACGCAGTATTTT. The encoded protein is CASSSGGRDTQYF. The rearrangement links TRBV28 to TRBJ2-3, with TRBD2 matching 8 bases. The CDR3 is made up of 13 amino acids. The trim removed 4 bases at V and 5 bases at J, leaving 2 bases unmatched. CDR1 and CDR2 (germline): MDHEN, SYDVKM.

This clonotype was counted at least ten times. The rearrangement joins TRBV19 to TRBJ2-5; D is perhaps TRBD2 (5 bases). Between the trimmed V and J ends, which lost 6 bases and 5 bases, there was a span of 22 bases. The CDR3 is made up of 16 amino acids. Germline loops: CDR1 LNHDA, CDR2 SQIVND (reference sequence). In DNA, the CDR3 is TGTGCCAGTAGCGAAAAACCGGGGTTCCGAGGCGAGACCCAGTACTTC. Amino acids: CASSEKPGFRGETQYF.

CDR3 loop: CASSLVGGRWTEAFF. Here the CDR3 DNA reads TGTGCCAGCAGTCTAGTCGGGGGCAGGTGGACTGAAGCTTTCTTT. The chain has TRBV27 and TRBJ1-1; a weak D match, TRBD1 (6 bases). Germline V gene sequence: CDR1 MNHEY, CDR2 SMNVEV (reference sequence). V gave up 5 bases and J gave up 5 bases, with 18 bases separating them. The CDR3 consists of 15 residues.

This clonotype was seen at least ten times. The chain has TRBV2 and TRBJ2-7; weak D call: TRBD1 (6 bases). CDR3 length equals 12 residues. The germline V and J ends were trimmed by 5 bases and 7 bases, with 12 bases remaining between them. Germline CDR1 and CDR2: SNHLY and FYNNEI. In DNA, the CDR3 is TGTGCCAGCAGTCCTGGGACACTTGAGCAGTACTTC. Translated, it gives CASSPGTLEQYF.

Ten or more counts support this clonotype. J is TRBJ1-2 and V is TRBV5-1, with D perhaps matching TRBD1 (5 bases). Germline V lookup: CDR1 SGHRS, CDR2 YFSETQ. CDR3 length equals 13 residues. Trimming removed 3 bases at V and 4 bases at J, with 10 bases between. CDR3 nucleotides: TGCGCCAGCAGCTCTGGGGGAGGCTATGGCTACACCTTC. Its protein product is CASSSGGGYGYTF.